This T cell receptor (beta chain) appears in the sequencing data of a study of cytomegalovirus exposure and HLA in healthy donors. Study-level information: Across under 450 genotyped donors, 81% landed in the Caucasian-associated ancestry cluster. Study results and caveats: What a later analysis showed was that several of the most significant clusters appeared linked to common viral pathogens. Relative to the approximately 700-donor mean, N-insertions were reportedly fewer in an Asian-associated ancestry cluster in a later analysis. In presence/absence analyses, roughly uniform sequencing depth across donors was assumed.

The CDR3 runs 15 residues. Germline loops: CDR1 SEHNR, CDR2 FQNEAQ (reference sequence). The V end was cut by 1 base, the J end by 6 bases, with 16 bases between. This clone has only one observation. The antigen remains unidentified. PCR was performed using 60 Vbeta and 13 Jbeta primers. This table comes from immunoSEQ multiplex PCR, and its TCRdb copy is limited to in-frame clones, with some not included. This repertoire shows 150,000 to 200,000 clones, 77% found once; its top ten account for 2.6%. The chain is built from TRBV7-9 and TRBJ2-7; perhaps TRBD1 as D (5 bases). The sample consisted of PBMCs. The receptor's source is a woman aged 40 to 50 in good health and CMV-seropositive. The CDR3 loop reads CASSLEAGWALEQYF. The CDR3 nucleotides are TGTGCCAGCAGCTTAGAGGCAGGGTGGGCCCTCGAGCAGTACTTC.